This T cell receptor beta chain was sequenced for a study of blood T cell repertoires in COVID-19. Study summary: Acute-phase and convalescent COVID-19 samples originated in the United States, Italy and Spain. T cells, B-cell-depleted T cells, or PBMCs supplied cDNA or gDNA.

In the original processing: Quantification of nucleated cells was approximated via reference gene primer amplification. This table comes from immunoSEQ multiplex PCR, and its TCRdb copy is limited to in-frame clones, with some not included. V, J and clone size are those of that table, while D and trimming were read from the DNA. The table includes about 22,000 clones, 90% detected once. This CDR3 region has 15 residues. The V gene's germline CDR1 is MNHNY and CDR2 SVGAGI (reference sequence). Trimming at V came to 5 bases and at J to 3 bases, leaving 5 bases not matched to a gene. Source material: peripheral blood. The chain employs TRBV6-6 and TRBJ1-4; 8 bases are shared with TRBD1. The receptor was isolated from a man aged 70-80 years with acute or convalescent COVID-19. The CDR3 DNA is TGTGCCAGCAGTAACCAGGGGGCGCCTAATGAAAAACTGTTTTTT. Its protein product is CASSNQGAPNEKLFF.